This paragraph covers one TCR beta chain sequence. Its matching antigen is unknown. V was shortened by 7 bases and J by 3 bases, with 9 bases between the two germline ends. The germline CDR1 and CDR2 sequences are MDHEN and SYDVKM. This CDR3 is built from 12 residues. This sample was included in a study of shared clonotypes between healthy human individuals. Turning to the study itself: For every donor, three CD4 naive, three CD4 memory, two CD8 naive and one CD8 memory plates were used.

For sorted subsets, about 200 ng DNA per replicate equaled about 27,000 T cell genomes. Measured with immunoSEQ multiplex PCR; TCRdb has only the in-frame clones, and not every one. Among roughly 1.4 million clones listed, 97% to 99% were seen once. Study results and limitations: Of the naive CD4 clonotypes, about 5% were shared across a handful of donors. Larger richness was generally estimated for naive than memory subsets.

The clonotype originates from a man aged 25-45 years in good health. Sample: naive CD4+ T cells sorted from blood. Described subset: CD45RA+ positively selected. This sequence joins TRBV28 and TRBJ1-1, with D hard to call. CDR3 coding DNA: TGTGCCAGCACCGGTTGGGACACTGAAGCTTTCTTT. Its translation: CASTGWDTEAFF.